These T cell receptor beta chains were read from a single sample in a study of vaccination and CD4 T cells after COVID-19. Antigens for these TCRs are unknown. Using its own MiXCR run on the PCR reads, TCRdb lists one record per CDR3 protein. The profile shows about 15,000 distinct CDR3 sequences, about 77% of them singletons. Here the sequenced sample was CD4+ T cells from blood, cultured in vitro, taken after SARS-CoV-2 vaccination. The receptors shown here come from a human donor who received a COVID-19 vaccine. The CDR3 runs from the conserved cysteine through the conserved F or W. The D gene is left open where the match is weak. Some rows mark clone size as missing; the rest say once, few, many or name a class of expanded clone.

TRBJ2-3 14 TRBV20-1 NA NA CSAFPPGNTDTQYF TGCAGTGCTTTCCCTCCGGGGAACACAGATACGCAGTATTTT
TRBJ1-1 12 TRBV11-3 NA NA CASSAGPTEAFF TGTGCCAGCAGCGCGGGACCCACTGAAGCTTTCTTT
TRBJ1-1 13 TRBV7-2 NA NA CASSLFGRSEAFF TGTGCCAGCAGCTTATTTGGTCGGAGTGAAGCTTTCTTT
TRBJ1-6 18 TRBV2 NA NA CASSLGGRRDSYNSPLHF TGTGCCAGCAGCCTCGGGGGTAGGCGAGACTCCTATAATTCACCCCTCCACTTT
TRBJ2-5 13 TRBV6-1 NA NA CASSELAGETQYF TGTGCCAGCAGTGAACTAGCCGGAGAGACCCAGTACTTC
TRBJ2-5 14 TRBV20-1 NA NA CSARWVGGGETQYF TGCAGTGCTAGATGGGTGGGGGGCGGTGAGACCCAGTACTTC
TRBJ2-3 15 TRBV12-3/TRBV12-4 TRBD1 NA CASILGGQGGDTQYF TGTGCCAGCATTCTTGGGGGACAGGGTGGAGATACGCAGTATTTT
TRBJ1-2 16 TRBV15 NA NA CATSRDLATSVYGYTF TGTGCCACCAGCAGGGACCTAGCGACATCCGTCTATGGCTACACCTTC
TRBJ1-2 16 TRBV7-8 NA NA CASSLQLTEPGYGYTF TGTGCCAGCAGCTTGCAACTGACCGAGCCGGGATATGGCTACACCTTC
TRBJ2-3 16 TRBV7-8 TRBD2 few CASSLVAGAHTDTQYF TGTGCCAGCAGCTTAGTAGCGGGGGCCCACACAGATACGCAGTATTTT
TRBJ1-2 14 TRBV5-4 NA NA CASSLPGGVYGYTF TGTGCCAGCAGCTTGCCCGGGGGCGTCTATGGCTACACCTTC
TRBJ2-7 11 TRBV20-1 NA NA CSATLRYEQYF TGCAGTGCTACCTTACGCTACGAGCAGTACTTC
TRBJ2-3 19 TRBV7-3 NA NA CASSLRALRLTYGEDTQYF TGTGCCAGCAGCTTACGGGCCCTCCGCCTAACGTACGGGGAAGATACGCAGTATTTT
TRBJ2-3 15 TRBV2 NA NA CASTPGVSFTDTQYF TGTGCCAGCACCCCCGGGGTATCCTTCACAGATACGCAGTATTTT
TRBJ2-5 13 TRBV5-4 NA once CASSLEGLETQYF TGTGCCAGCAGCTTGGAGGGGTTAGAGACCCAGTACTTC
TRBJ2-3 13 TRBV7-2 NA NA CASSLRRSGTQYF TGTGCCAGCAGCTTAAGGCGAAGTGGTACGCAGTATTTT
TRBJ1-2 17 TRBV14 TRBD1 NA CASSQDLRDRVDYGYTF TGTGCCAGCAGCCAAGATCTAAGGGACAGGGTCGACTATGGCTACACCTTC
TRBJ1-1 14 TRBV27 NA few CASSSIQENTEAFF TGTGCCAGCAGTTCAATACAGGAGAACACTGAAGCTTTCTTT
TRBJ1-1 13 TRBV30 NA NA CAWRGVLSAEAFF TGTGCCTGGAGAGGGGTGTTAAGTGCTGAAGCTTTCTTT
TRBJ2-7 14 TRBV7-9 NA NA CASSLEVRSYEQYF TGTGCCAGCAGCTTAGAAGTCCGATCCTACGAGCAGTACTTC
TRBJ2-2 18 TRBV12-3/TRBV12-4 TRBD2 medium-sized CASSLLLGGRVRNGELFF TGTGCCAGCAGTTTACTGCTTGGGGGGAGGGTTAGGAACGGGGAGCTGTTTTTT
TRBJ2-7 11 TRBV6-4 NA NA CASSDHYEQYF TGTGCCAGCAGTGACCACTACGAGCAGTACTTC
TRBJ2-3 17 TRBV5-4 TRBD2 NA CASSLVMGLEGTDTQYF TGTGCCAGCAGCTTGGTAATGGGACTAGAGGGCACAGATACGCAGTATTTT
TRBJ1-1 15 TRBV10-3 TRBD1 NA CAISEVQGARTEAFF TGTGCCATCAGTGAGGTACAGGGGGCTAGGACTGAAGCTTTCTTT
TRBJ1-3 16 TRBV19 NA NA CASTTGYRTPGNTIYF TGTGCCAGCACCACCGGGTACAGAACTCCTGGAAACACCATATATTTT
TRBJ2-5 16 TRBV7-6 TRBD1 NA CASSPTGTGVAETQYF TGTGCCAGCAGCCCAACCGGGACAGGGGTGGCGGAGACCCAGTACTTC
TRBJ1-3 16 TRBV6-1 NA NA CASSPSASYSGNTIYF TGTGCCAGCAGTCCTTCTGCGTCCTACTCTGGAAACACCATATATTTT
TRBJ1-2 19 TRBV6-5 TRBD1 NA CASSYTSRDRGVVRNGYTF TGTGCCAGCAGTTACACCAGCCGGGACAGGGGAGTAGTTAGGAATGGCTACACCTTC
TRBJ1-2 15 TRBV15 NA NA CATSSATGKVYGYTF TGTGCCACCAGCAGTGCCACAGGGAAGGTCTATGGCTACACCTTC
TRBJ1-2 14 TRBV6-4 NA NA CASSDSGVGYGYTF TGTGCCAGCAGTGACTCCGGGGTCGGCTATGGCTACACCTTC
TRBJ1-3 15 TRBV6-1 NA NA CASTDGARAGNTIYF TGTGCCAGCACCGACGGTGCCCGGGCTGGAAACACCATATATTTT
TRBJ1-5 14 TRBV20-1 NA NA CSAREGAQNQPQHF TGCAGTGCTAGAGAGGGGGCACAAAACCAGCCCCAGCATTTT
TRBJ1-2 13 TRBV6-1 NA NA CASASKAGYGYTF TGTGCCAGCGCGTCTAAGGCGGGATACGGCTACACCTTC
TRBJ1-2 18 TRBV21-1 NA few CASSKKGGPIEINYGYTF TGTGCCAGCAGCAAAAAAGGGGGGCCAATTGAGATTAACTATGGCTACACCTTC
TRBJ1-2 11 TRBV5-6 NA NA CASSLNWGYTF TGTGCCAGCAGCTTGAATTGGGGCTACACCTTC